Described below is a single T cell receptor beta chain sequence and its context. Its antigen is currently unknown. This entry comes from a study of response to subunit inactivated influenza vaccine. Study results and caveats: It was the authors' suggestion that each seasonal influenza vaccination recruits few new T cells.

This CDR3 contains 20 residues. Germline CDR1 reads SGHVS; CDR2 reads FQNEAQ. Trimming took 1 base from V and 1 from J; bases not matched to a gene: 18. TCRdb reprocessed the RT-PCR reads with MiXCR, giving one entry per CDR3 protein. Of 550,000 to 800,000 distinct CDR3 sequences listed, approximately 14% are singletons. Sequencing was performed on PBMCs from blood, taken about 11 days after vaccination. This sequence originates from a man aged 50-60 years who received an inactivated influenza vaccine. The genes are TRBV7-8 and TRBJ2-7, with TRBD2 matching 8 bases. The CDR3 nucleotides read TGTGCCAGCAGCTTAGTTAGGGGCGGGAGGCAATACACACAATCCTACGAGCAGTACTTC. Translating it yields CASSLVRGGRQYTQSYEQYF.